This record covers a single TCR beta chain. The sample is drawn from a study of blood T cell repertoires in COVID-19. Looked up from germline, CDR1 is LNHDA and CDR2 is SQIVND (reference sequence). CDR3 length equals 13 residues. V lost 3 bases to trimming and J lost 3 bases; unmatched junction nucleotides: 2. Assay used: immunoSEQ multiplex PCR; TCRdb lists only in-frame clones, some missing. The table lists tens of thousands of clones, approximately 86% of them singletons. This clonotype was sampled from a man between 60 and 70 years old with active COVID-19. Material for sequencing was peripheral blood. This chain joins TRBV19 and TRBJ2-7; TRBD1 matches 7 bases. For the CDR3, the DNA is TGTGCCAGTAGTATCGGGACAGACTACGAGCAGTACTTC. Its translation: CASSIGTDYEQYF.